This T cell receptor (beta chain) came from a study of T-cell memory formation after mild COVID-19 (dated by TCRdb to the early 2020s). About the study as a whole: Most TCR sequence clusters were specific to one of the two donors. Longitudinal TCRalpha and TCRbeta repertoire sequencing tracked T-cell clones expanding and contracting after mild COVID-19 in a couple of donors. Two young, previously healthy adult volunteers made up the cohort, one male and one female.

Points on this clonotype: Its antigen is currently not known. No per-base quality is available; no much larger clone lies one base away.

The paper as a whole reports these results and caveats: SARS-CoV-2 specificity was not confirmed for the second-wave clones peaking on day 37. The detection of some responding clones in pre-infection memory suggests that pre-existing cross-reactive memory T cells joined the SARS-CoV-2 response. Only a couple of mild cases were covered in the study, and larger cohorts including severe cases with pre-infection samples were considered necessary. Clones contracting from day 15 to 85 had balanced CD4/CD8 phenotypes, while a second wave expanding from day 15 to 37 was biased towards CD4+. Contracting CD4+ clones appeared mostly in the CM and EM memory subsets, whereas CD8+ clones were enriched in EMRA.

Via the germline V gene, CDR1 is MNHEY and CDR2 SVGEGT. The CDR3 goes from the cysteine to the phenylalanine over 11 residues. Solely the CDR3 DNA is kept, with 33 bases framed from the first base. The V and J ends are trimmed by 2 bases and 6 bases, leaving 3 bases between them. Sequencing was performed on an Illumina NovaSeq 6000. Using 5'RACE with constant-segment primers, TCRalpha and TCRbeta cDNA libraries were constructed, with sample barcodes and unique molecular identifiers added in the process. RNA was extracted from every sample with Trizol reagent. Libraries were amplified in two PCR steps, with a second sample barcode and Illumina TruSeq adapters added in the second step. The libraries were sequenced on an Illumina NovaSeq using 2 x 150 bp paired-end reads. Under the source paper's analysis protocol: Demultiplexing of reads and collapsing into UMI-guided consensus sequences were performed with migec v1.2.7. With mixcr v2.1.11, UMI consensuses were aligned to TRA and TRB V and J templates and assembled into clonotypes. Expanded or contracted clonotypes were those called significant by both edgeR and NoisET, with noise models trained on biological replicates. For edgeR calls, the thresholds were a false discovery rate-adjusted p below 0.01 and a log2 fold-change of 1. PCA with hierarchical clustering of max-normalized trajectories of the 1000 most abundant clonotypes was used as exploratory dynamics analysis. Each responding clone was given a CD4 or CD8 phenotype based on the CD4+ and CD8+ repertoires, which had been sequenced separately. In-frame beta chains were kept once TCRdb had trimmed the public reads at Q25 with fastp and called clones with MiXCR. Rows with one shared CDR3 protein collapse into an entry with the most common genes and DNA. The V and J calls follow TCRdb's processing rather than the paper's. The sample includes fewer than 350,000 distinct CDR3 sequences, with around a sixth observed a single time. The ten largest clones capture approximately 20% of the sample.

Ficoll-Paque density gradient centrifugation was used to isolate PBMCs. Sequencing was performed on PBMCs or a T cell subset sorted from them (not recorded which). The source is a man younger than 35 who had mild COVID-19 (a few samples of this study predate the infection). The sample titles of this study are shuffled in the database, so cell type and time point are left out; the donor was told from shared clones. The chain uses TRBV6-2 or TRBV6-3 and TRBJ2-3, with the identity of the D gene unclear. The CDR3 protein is CASSYADTQYF. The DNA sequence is TGTGCCAGCAGTTACGCGGATACGCAGTATTTT.